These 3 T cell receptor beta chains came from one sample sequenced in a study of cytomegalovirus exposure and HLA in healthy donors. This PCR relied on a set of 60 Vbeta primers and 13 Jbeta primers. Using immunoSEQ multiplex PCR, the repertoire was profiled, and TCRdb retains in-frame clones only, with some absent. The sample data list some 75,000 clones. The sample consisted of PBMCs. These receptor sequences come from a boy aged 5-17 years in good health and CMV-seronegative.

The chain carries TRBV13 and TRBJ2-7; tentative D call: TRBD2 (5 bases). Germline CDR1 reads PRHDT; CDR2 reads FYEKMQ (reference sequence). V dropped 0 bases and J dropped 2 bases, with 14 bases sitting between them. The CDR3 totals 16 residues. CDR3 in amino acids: CASSLGVGGYAYEQYF. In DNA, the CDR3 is TGTGCCAGCAGCTTAGGTGTGGGCGGGTACGCCTACGAGCAGTACTTC.

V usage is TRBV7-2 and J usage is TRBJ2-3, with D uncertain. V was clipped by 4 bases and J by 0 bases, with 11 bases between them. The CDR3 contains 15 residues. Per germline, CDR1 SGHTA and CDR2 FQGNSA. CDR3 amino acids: CASSSLDTSTDTQYF. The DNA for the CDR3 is TGTGCCAGCAGCTCCCTAGATACTAGCACAGATACGCAGTATTTT. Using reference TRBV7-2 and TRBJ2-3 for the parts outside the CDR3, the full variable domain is GAGVSQSPSNKVTEKGKDVELRCDPISGHTALYWYRQSLGQGLEFLIYFQGNSAPDKSGLPSDRFSAERTGGSVSTLTIQRTQQEDSAVYLCASSSLDTSTDTQYFGPGTRLTVL.

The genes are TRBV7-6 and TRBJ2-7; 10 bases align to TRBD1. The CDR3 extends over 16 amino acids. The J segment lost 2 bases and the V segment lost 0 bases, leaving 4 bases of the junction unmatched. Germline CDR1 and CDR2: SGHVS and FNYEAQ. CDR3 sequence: CASSLARQGAPYEQYF. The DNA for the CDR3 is TGTGCCAGCAGCTTAGCCAGACAGGGGGCTCCCTACGAGCAGTACTTC.